This note documents a single T cell receptor beta chain sequence. What it recognizes is unknown. Stated time point: pre-treatment sample, taken before nivolumab and TIL therapy. The immunoSEQ assay was v3. Survey-level samples got about 2 million read pairs; deep-level samples got about 4.5-6.5 million. Repertoires were generated with immunoSEQ multiplex PCR, while TCRdb's copy carries only in-frame clones and drops some. The data show 55,000 to 60,000 clones, less than 75% seen once. The sample originates from a study of TIL therapy for anti-PD-1-resistant metastatic lung cancer. Overall study results and limits: The baseline peripheral repertoire was partially replaced by infused TIL clonotypes that later decayed.

The sample here was blood, taken at baseline. The TCR originated in a person aged 25 to 85 with non-small cell lung cancer.

CDR3 sequence (DNA): TGTGCCAGCAGCTCTAGTAAGGGTGAAGCTTTCTTT. Its translation: CASSSSKGEAFF. V gene TRBV5-4 combines with J gene TRBJ1-1; D call uncertain. Germline CDR1 is SGHNT and CDR2 is YYREEE (reference sequence). CDR3 length equals 12 residues. V lost 3 bases and J 7 bases, leaving 10 bases between the germline ends.